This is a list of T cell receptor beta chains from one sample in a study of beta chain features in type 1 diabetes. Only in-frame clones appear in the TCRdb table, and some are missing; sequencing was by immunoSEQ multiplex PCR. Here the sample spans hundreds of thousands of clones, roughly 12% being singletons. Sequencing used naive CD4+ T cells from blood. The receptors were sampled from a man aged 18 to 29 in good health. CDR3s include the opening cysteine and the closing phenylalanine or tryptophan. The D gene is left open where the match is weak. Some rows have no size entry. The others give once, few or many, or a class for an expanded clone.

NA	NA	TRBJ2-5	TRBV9	TGTGCCAGCAGCGTAGTCCCTGACCAAGAGACCCAGTACTTC	CASSVVPDQETQYF
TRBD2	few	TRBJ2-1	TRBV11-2	TGTGCCAGCAGCTCCGTGGGACTAATATACAATGAGCAGTTCTTC	CASSSVGLIYNEQFF
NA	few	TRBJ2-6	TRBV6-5	TGTGCCAGCAGTCCGGACACTGGGGCCAACGTCCTGACTTTC	CASSPDTGANVLTF
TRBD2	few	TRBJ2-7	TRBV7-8	TGTGCCAGCAGCTTAGGCCTACTAGCGGGGAGGGAGCAGTACTTC	CASSLGLLAGREQYF
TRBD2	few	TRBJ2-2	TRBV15	TGTGCCACCAGTGGCGGGGGGGCAGGGACCGGGGAGCTGTTTTTT	CATSGGGAGTGELFF
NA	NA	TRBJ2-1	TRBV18	TGTGCCAGCTCACCACCTGCCAAGCGGGTCTCCAATGAGCAGTTCTTC	CASSPPAKRVSNEQFF
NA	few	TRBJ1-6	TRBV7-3	TGTGCCAGCAGCTTCCAGGGCTCTGATTCACCCCTCCACTTT	CASSFQGSDSPLHF
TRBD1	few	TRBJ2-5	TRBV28	TGTGCCAGCAGTTCGTCCGGGACAGGGGACGAGACCCAGTACTTC	CASSSSGTGDETQYF
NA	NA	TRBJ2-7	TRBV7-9	TGTGCCAGCAGCTTAGGACAGCAAAATTACGAGCAGTACTTC	CASSLGQQNYEQYF
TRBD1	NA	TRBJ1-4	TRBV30	TGTGCCTGCTCCAGGGGGAGGAAGAATGAAAAACTGTTTTTT	CACSRGRKNEKLFF
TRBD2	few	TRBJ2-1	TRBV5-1	TGCGCCAGCAGCTTCTCCGGGACTAGCGCCAATGAGCAGTTCTTC	CASSFSGTSANEQFF
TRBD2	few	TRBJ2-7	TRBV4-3	TGCGCCAGCAGCCTCCGGACTAGCGGACCGTACGAGCAGTACTTC	CASSLRTSGPYEQYF
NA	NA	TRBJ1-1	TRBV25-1	TGTGCCAGCAGTGAGTCGGAATTTCCCGGACTTGAAGCTTTCTTT	CASSESEFPGLEAFF
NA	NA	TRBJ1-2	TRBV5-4	TGTGCCAGCAGCTTTGCCGGGGTATACTATGGCTACACCTTC	CASSFAGVYYGYTF